The clone carrying this T cell receptor (beta chain) came up many times. Disease duration was under 3 months in the ophthalmopathy patients, who also had a Clinical Activity Score of at least 3 and a NOSPECS grade of at least 4. PBMCs were derived from around 10 ml fresh peripheral blood. The data stem from a study of T cells in Graves' hyperthyroidism and ophthalmopathy. RNA transcripts served as the template for amplifying TCR beta CDR3 regions. HTBI primers were employed in a first-round RT-PCR of the TCR CDR3. TCRdb used MiXCR to reprocess the multiplex PCR reads, holding one entry per CDR3 protein. Of around 690,000 distinct CDR3 sequences detected, under 25% appear once; the ten largest clones hold under 35%. The CDR3 is 18 residues long. From germline, CDR1 is MNHEY and CDR2 SVGAGI. Trimming cost V 3 bases and J 1 base; bases outside gene matches: 12.

The V call is TRBV6-5, the J call TRBJ1-1, with 9 bases fitting TRBD1. Material for sequencing was blood. The clonotype originates from a man aged 25 to 45 with Graves' ophthalmopathy. CDR3 amino acids: CASSYRVSTGQGNTEAFF. CDR3 nucleotides: TGTGCCAGCAGTTATCGAGTTTCGACGGGACAGGGGAACACTGAAGCTTTCTTT.